Each of the 26 T cell receptor beta chains below was sequenced from the same sample in a study of OX40 agonist ivuxolimab in advanced cancers. Libraries were prepared by immunoSEQ multiplex PCR; TCRdb keeps only in-frame clonotypes and omits some of them. This sample has over 5,000 clones, with around 70% found just once. Sequencing used CD4+ or CD8+ T cells sorted from blood, obtained in a trial of the OX40 agonist ivuxolimab. Receptors originate from an adult with an advanced solid tumor such as melanoma, head and neck, liver or kidney cancer.

V and J are TRBV4-1 and TRBJ2-5, with TRBD2 as a possible D gene (6 bases). V gave up 2 bases and J gave up 4 bases, with 14 bases separating them. The CDR3 is 15 amino acids. Germline V lookup: CDR1 MGHRA, CDR2 YSYEKL. The CDR3 is CASSQPSVEGETQYF. CDR3 in DNA: TGCGCCAGCAGCCAACCTTCAGTGGAGGGAGAGACCCAGTACTTC.

The chain recombines TRBV28 with TRBJ2-2; D gene ambiguous. V lost 0 bases, J lost 3 bases, and 5 bases lay in between. Germline V gene sequence: CDR1 MDHEN, CDR2 SYDVKM. The CDR3 loop spans 14 amino acids. CDR3 protein: CASSLWQDTGELFF. CDR3 in DNA: TGTGCCAGCAGTTTATGGCAGGACACCGGGGAGCTGTTTTTT.

CDR3 sequence (DNA): TGTGCCAGCAGTTACTCAGGGGGCGCCCCCTACGAGCAGTACTTC. As protein: CASSYSGGAPYEQYF. The rearrangement joins TRBV27 to TRBJ2-7; 8 bases are a match to TRBD1. J gave up 2 bases and V 4 bases, and 7 bases lay outside the gene matches. The length of the CDR3 is 15 residues. Germline V gene sequence: CDR1 MNHEY, CDR2 SMNVEV (reference sequence).

This chain links TRBV6-5 with TRBJ1-1; D not certain. V was trimmed by 10 bases and J by 1 base, leaving 7 bases between them. The CDR3 is 11 amino acids. Germline V CDR1 and CDR2: MNHEY, SVGAGI. CDR3 in amino acids: CATSENTEAFF. The CDR3 DNA is TGTGCCACCTCGGAGAACACTGAAGCTTTCTTT.

This clone was recorded a few times. For the CDR3, the DNA is TGTGCCAGCAGCTACACAGGGAGAACTGAAGCTTTCTTT. Residues: CASSYTGRTEAFF. The chain uses TRBV11-1 and TRBJ1-1; a weak D match, TRBD1 (6 bases). The CDR3 loop spans 13 amino acids. Germline V CDR1 and CDR2: SGHAT, FQDESV (reference sequence). Trimming cost V 4 bases and J 5 bases, with 11 bases left between them.

The rearrangement links TRBV4-3 to TRBJ1-2; the D gene is possibly TRBD1 (5 bases). The V gene's germline CDR1 is LGHNA and CDR2 YSLEER. This CDR3 spans 16 amino acids. Between the trimmed V and J ends, which lost 4 bases and 8 bases, there was a span of 23 bases. The CDR3 sequence is CASSPRHDSLAGGYTF. As DNA, the CDR3 is TGCGCCAGCAGCCCACGACACGATTCCCTTGCAGGGGGCTACACCTTC.

This clone was detected a few times. The J gene is TRBJ2-7, the V gene TRBV7-8; 8 bases agree with TRBD1. The CDR3 is 16 residues long. Trimming cost V 5 bases and J 6 bases; bases outside gene matches: 15. Germline V gene data show CDR1 as SGHVS and CDR2 as FQNEAQ. The CDR3 loop reads CASSRKRGQAWGEQYF. The CDR3 nucleotides read TGTGCCAGCAGCAGAAAGAGGGGACAGGCCTGGGGCGAGCAGTACTTC.

The V gene is TRBV5-1, the J gene TRBJ2-3, with D possibly TRBD1 on 6 matching bases. Germline values: CDR1 SGHRS, CDR2 YFSETQ. Trimming took 0 bases from V and 1 from J, leaving 9 bases between them. CDR3 size: 15 residues. The CDR3 reads CASSLAAGGTDTQYF. DNA for the CDR3: TGCGCCAGCAGCTTGGCGGCAGGGGGCACAGATACGCAGTATTTT.

The sample holds one count of this clone. The chain links TRBV2 to TRBJ1-1; D is ambiguous. This CDR3 is built from 14 residues. The germline CDR1 and CDR2 sequences are SNHLY and FYNNEI. V was pared by 4 bases and J by 0 bases, with 9 bases between. The CDR3 region is CASSGPTVNTEAFF. CDR3 nucleotide sequence: TGTGCCAGCAGTGGACCGACGGTGAACACTGAAGCTTTCTTT.

The V and J genes are TRBV6-1 and TRBJ2-7; 10 bases are shared with TRBD2. V shed 2 bases, J shed 2 bases, and the junction held 3 bases outside the gene matches. This CDR3 region has 15 residues. Germline V gene sequence: CDR1 MNHNS, CDR2 SASEGT. The CDR3 loop is CASSEYLAGAYEQYF. In nucleotides, the CDR3 is TGTGCCAGCAGTGAATACCTAGCGGGGGCCTACGAGCAGTACTTC.

This clone was recorded only once. The chain combines TRBV5-4 with TRBJ2-7; either TRBD1 or TRBD2 may fit D (5 bases each). Germline-derived CDR1 and CDR2 are SGHNT and YYREEE (reference sequence). V dropped 3 bases and J dropped 0 bases, with 13 bases sitting between them. CDR3 size: 15 residues. CDR3 nucleotide sequence: TGTGCCAGCAGCTCATGGGACGGAAGCTCCTACGAGCAGTACTTC. Translated: CASSSWDGSSYEQYF.

The rearrangement uses TRBV7-6 and TRBJ1-2; D perhaps matches TRBD1 (6 bases). Trimming removed 5 bases at V and 4 bases at J, with 20 bases between. Germline lookup yields CDR1 SGHVS and CDR2 FNYEAQ. The CDR3 loop spans 16 amino acids. CDR3 sequence (DNA): TGTGCCAGCAGCCCACGGGGGGTGGACAGATTCTATGGCTACACCTTC. Translation gives CASSPRGVDRFYGYTF.

This chain links TRBV4-3 with TRBJ2-1, with D possibly being TRBD2 (7 bases). This CDR3 comprises 13 residues. Trimming stripped 0 bases from V and 15 bases from J, with 15 bases between. CDR1 is LGHNA and CDR2 is YSLEER in the germline V gene. CDR3 DNA: TGCGCCAGCAGCCAAGATGCACGGGGGGCTCTGTTCTTC. Translated: CASSQDARGALFF.

The V gene is TRBV6-1, the J gene TRBJ2-1, with TRBD2 matching 8 bases. This CDR3 is 12 amino acids long. Trimming took 5 bases from V and 7 from J; bases not matched to a gene: 1. Germline CDR1 is MNHNS and CDR2 is SASEGT. CDR3 region: CASSLAGNEQFF. The CDR3 DNA reads TGTGCCAGCAGTTTAGCGGGGAATGAGCAGTTCTTC.

The chain couples TRBV7-8 to TRBJ1-5; unclear D gene. The CDR3 runs 14 residues. Per the germline V gene, CDR1 is SGHVS and CDR2 is FQNEAQ. V lost 1 base to trimming and J lost 2 bases, with 6 bases between them. In DNA, the CDR3 is TGTGCCAGCAGCTTAGGTGGGGGCAATCAGCCCCAGCATTTT. Protein sequence: CASSLGGGNQPQHF.

This clone has just one count. The chain couples TRBV5-1 to TRBJ2-7; no clear D. Trimming shortened V by 4 bases and J by 2 bases, and 4 bases separated the two germline ends. The germline V gene encodes CDR1 SGHRS and CDR2 YFSETQ. The CDR3 spans 11 residues. CDR3 nucleotides: TGCGCCAGCAGCCTCGCCTACGAGCAGTACTTC. It codes for CASSLAYEQYF.

The V call is TRBV9, the J call TRBJ2-3; 7 nucleotides align to TRBD1. The germline gives CDR1 SGDLS, CDR2 YYNGEE. V gave up 5 bases and J gave up 2 bases; unmatched junction bases: 2. CDR3 length: 13 residues. This chain's CDR3 is CASRGTDTDTQYF. The CDR3 nucleotides are TGTGCCAGCAGGGGGACAGACACAGATACGCAGTATTTT.

The chain carries TRBV27 and TRBJ2-7; D uncertain. Trimming removed 1 base from V and 3 bases from J, with 13 bases in between. CDR1 and CDR2 (germline): MNHEY, SMNVEV (reference sequence). There are 15 residues in the CDR3. The CDR3 DNA is TGTGCCAGCAGTTTATTTGAGGATCCCTACTACGAGCAGTACTTC. This encodes CASSLFEDPYYEQYF.

The genes are TRBV4-3 and TRBJ1-5; the match to TRBD1 covers 7 bases. Trimming removed 0 bases from V and 4 bases from J; junction bases left unmatched: 3. From germline, CDR1 is LGHNA and CDR2 YSLEER. The CDR3 consists of 15 residues. The CDR3 spells CASSQDDRVNQPQHF. CDR3 DNA: TGCGCCAGCAGCCAAGATGACAGGGTGAATCAGCCCCAGCATTTT.

This clone was counted between two and nine times. The V call is TRBV4-3, the J call TRBJ1-2; 7 bases map to TRBD1. Trimming at V came to 1 base and at J to 8 bases, leaving 19 bases not matched to a gene. This CDR3 spans 18 amino acids. Germline CDR1 reads LGHNA; CDR2 reads YSLEER. CDR3 in amino acids: CASSQGLGPDREKGGYTF. DNA for the CDR3: TGCGCCAGCAGCCAAGGTCTTGGCCCTGACAGGGAAAAGGGGGGCTACACCTTC.

Concerning this clone: The junction does not match germline at one end; this may be a read error. The chain has TRBV5-1 and TRBJ1-1; D perhaps matches TRBD1 (5 bases). Germline lookup yields CDR1 SGHRS and CDR2 YFSETQ. The CDR3 is 14 amino acids. The CDR3 region has the DNA TGTGCCAGCAGCTGGCCGGGGGATCACACTGAAGCTTTCTTT. This translates into CASSWPGDHTEAFF. The whole variable domain, filled in from reference TRBV5-1 and TRBJ1-1, reads KAGVTQTPRYLIKTRGQQVTLSCSPISGHRSVSWYQQTPGQGLQFLFEYFSETQRNKGNFPGRFSGRQFSNSRSEMNVSTLELGDSALYLCASSWPGDHTEAFFGQGTRLTVV.

This clone is categorized as medium-sized. The genes are TRBV10-3 and TRBJ2-1; D uncertain. The CDR3 has 12 residues. From germline, CDR1 is ENHRY and CDR2 SYGVKD. Deletions cut 2 bases from V and 10 bases from J, with 9 bases between. The CDR3 nucleotides are TGTGCCATCAGTGAGGGGAACACCGAGCAGTTCTTC. This translates into CAISEGNTEQFF.

The sample holds a few counts of this clone. The CDR3 protein is CASSTVRTDTQYF. The CDR3, as DNA: TGTGCCAGCAGTACGGTTCGCACAGATACGCAGTATTTT. The chain is built from TRBV6-1 and TRBJ2-3; D uncertain. Trimming took off 5 bases at V and 1 base at J, with 7 bases between the two ends. Germline V CDR1 and CDR2: MNHNS, SASEGT. The CDR3 consists of 13 residues.

The gene calls are TRBV7-9 and TRBJ2-7, with 7 bases matching TRBD1. Germline V CDR1 and CDR2: SEHNR, FQNEAQ (reference sequence). CDR3 length equals 14 residues. V shed 5 bases and J 0 bases; nucleotides not matched to a gene: 4. The CDR3 nucleotides are TGTGCCAGCAGCGGACAGGATAGCTCCTACGAGCAGTACTTC. Translated: CASSGQDSSYEQYF.

The chain uses TRBV9 and TRBJ2-3; D ambiguous. CDR1 is SGDLS, CDR2 YYNGEE, per germline. Trimming cost V 0 bases and J 10 bases, with 12 bases left between them. The CDR3 totals 13 residues. CDR3 residues: CASSVVGIAAQYF. As DNA, the CDR3 is TGTGCCAGCAGCGTAGTAGGAATAGCCGCGCAGTATTTT. Based on the CDR3 plus reference TRBV9 and TRBJ2-3, the full variable domain is DSGVTQTPKHLITATGQRVTLRCSPRSGDLSVYWYQQSLDQGLQFLIQYYNGEERAKGNILERFSAQQFPDLHSELNLSSLELGDSALYFCASSVVGIAAQYFGPGTRLTVL.

This chain links TRBV7-8 with TRBJ2-1; D is possibly TRBD2 (5 bases). This CDR3 is built from 18 residues. Deletions cut 5 bases from V and 8 bases from J, with 28 bases between. Germline CDR1 SGHVS, CDR2 FQNEAQ. For the CDR3, the DNA is TGTGCCAGCAGCCCGAGATTAGATCGGACTCTTGGTTGGGATGAGCAGTTCTTC. Protein sequence: CASSPRLDRTLGWDEQFF.